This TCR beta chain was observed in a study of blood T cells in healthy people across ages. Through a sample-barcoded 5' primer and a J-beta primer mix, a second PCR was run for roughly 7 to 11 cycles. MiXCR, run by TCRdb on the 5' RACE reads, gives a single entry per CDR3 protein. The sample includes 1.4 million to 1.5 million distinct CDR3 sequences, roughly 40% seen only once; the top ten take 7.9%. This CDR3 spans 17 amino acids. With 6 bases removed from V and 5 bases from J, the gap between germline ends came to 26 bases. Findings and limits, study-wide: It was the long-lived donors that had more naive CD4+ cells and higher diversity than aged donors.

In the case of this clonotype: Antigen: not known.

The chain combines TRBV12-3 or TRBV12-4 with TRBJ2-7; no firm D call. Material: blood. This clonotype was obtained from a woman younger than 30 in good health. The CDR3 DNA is TGTGCCAGCAGCCTGAGAGACATAATGAGCTCCTACAACGAGCAGTACTTC. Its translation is CASSLRDIMSSYNEQYF.